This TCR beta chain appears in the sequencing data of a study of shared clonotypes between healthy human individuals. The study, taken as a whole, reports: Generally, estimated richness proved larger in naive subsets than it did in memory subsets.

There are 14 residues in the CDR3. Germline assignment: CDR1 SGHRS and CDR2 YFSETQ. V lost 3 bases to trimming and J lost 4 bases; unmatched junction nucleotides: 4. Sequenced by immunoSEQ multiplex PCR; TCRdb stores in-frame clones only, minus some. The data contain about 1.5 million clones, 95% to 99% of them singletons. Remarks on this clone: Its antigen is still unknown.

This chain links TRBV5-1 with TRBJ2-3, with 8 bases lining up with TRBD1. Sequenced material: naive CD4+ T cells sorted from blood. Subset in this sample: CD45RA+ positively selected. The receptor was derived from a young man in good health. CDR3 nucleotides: TGCGCCAGCAGCTCAGGGGGCGCCGCAGATACGCAGTATTTT. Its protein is CASSSGGAADTQYF.